This T cell receptor beta chain was sequenced for a study of regulatory T cells in long-lasting Graves disease. Study at large: Under 3 months of antithyroid drugs had been taken by newly diagnosed Graves' patients.

In its sample, this clonotype was seen a few times. Specified time point: newly diagnosed GD, antithyroid drugs for less than 3 months. Generation of the TCR library employed RNA extracted from PBMCs. The collection involved drawing 8 to 9 milliliters of peripheral blood into EDTA tubes. Building of the TCR beta libraries involved iRepertoire HTBI primers and Arm-PCR of CDR3 regions. TCRdb recomputed calls from the multiplex PCR reads with MiXCR, one row per CDR3 protein. The sample includes about 530,000 distinct CDR3 sequences, about 15% of them seen just once. Germline V CDR1 and CDR2: WSHSY, SAAADI. This CDR3 is 15 amino acids long. V was pared by 4 bases and J by 5 bases, with 17 bases between. A further study also used this sample, focusing on T cells in Graves' hyperthyroidism and ophthalmopathy. As that report states: Newly diagnosed patients aged 18 to 65 had hyperthyroidism of under 2 months' duration.

The source material was peripheral blood mononuclear cells (PBMCs), sampled at new diagnosis, from a patient treated with antithyroid drugs. The sequence was collected from a woman aged 35-60 years with Graves disease. The rearrangement links TRBV10-2 to TRBJ1-1; possibly TRBD1 for D (5 bases). CDR3 nucleotide sequence: TGCGCCAGCAGTGGGGGGAGGGGATGGACGACTGAAGCTTTCTTT. This encodes CASSGGRGWTTEAFF.